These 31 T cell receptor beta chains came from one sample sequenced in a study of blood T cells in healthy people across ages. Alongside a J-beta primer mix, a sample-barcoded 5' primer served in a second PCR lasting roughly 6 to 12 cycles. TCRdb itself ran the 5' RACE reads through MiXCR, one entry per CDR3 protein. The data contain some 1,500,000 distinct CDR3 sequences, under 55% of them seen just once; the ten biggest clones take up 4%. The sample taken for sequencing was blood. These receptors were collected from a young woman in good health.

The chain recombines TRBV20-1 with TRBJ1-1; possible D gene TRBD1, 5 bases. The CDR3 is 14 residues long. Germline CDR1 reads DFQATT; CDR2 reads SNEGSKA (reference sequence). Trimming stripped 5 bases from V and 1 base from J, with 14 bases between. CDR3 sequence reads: CSAPLGGRNTEAFF. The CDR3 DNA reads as TGCAGTGCTCCCCTGGGGGGTCGGAACACTGAAGCTTTCTTT.

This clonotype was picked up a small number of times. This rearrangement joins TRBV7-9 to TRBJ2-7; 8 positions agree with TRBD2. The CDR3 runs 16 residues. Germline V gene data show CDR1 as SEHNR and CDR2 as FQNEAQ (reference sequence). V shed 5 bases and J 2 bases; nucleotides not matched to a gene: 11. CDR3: CASSAKSGSQPYEQYF. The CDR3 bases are TGTGCCAGCAGCGCAAAAAGCGGGAGTCAGCCCTACGAGCAGTACTTC.

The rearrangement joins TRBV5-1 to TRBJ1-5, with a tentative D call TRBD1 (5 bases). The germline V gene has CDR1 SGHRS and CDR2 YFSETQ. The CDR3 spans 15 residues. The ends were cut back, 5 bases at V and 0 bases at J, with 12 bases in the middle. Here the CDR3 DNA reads TGCGCCAGCAGTCGAGAGGGGTATAGCAATCAGCCCCAGCATTTT. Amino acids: CASSREGYSNQPQHF.

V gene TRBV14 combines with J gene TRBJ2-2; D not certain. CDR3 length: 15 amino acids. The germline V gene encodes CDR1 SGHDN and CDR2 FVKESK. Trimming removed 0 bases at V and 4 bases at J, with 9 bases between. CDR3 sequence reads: CASSQDPLSTGELFF. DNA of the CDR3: TGTGCCAGCAGCCAAGATCCACTGAGCACCGGGGAGCTGTTTTTT.

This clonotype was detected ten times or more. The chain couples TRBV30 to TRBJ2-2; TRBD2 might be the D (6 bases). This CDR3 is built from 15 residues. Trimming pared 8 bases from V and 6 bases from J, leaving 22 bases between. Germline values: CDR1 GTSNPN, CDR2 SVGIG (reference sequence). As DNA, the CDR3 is TGTGCCGGCAAGAACTTTGGAGGGGAGTCCGGGGAGCTGTTTTTT. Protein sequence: CAGKNFGGESGELFF.

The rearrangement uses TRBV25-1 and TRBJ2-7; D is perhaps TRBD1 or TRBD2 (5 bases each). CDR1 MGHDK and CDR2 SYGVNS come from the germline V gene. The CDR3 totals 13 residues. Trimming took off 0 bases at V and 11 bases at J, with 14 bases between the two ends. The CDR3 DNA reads TGTGCCAGCAGTGAATACGTAGGGACCGTTGAGTACTTC. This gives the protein CASSEYVGTVEYF.

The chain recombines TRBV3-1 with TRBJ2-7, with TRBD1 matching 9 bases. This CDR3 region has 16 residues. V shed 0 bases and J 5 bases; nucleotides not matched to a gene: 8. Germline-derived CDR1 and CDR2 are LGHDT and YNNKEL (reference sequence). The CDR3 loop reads CASSQEGGTGKNEQYF. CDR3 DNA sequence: TGTGCCAGCAGCCAAGAAGGAGGGACAGGGAAGAACGAGCAGTACTTC.

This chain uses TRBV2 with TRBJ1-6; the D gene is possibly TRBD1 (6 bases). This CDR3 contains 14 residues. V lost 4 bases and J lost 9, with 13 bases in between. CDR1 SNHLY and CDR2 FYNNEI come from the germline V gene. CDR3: CASSAGNRASPLHF. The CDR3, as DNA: TGTGCCAGCAGTGCGGGGAACAGGGCTTCACCCCTCCACTTT. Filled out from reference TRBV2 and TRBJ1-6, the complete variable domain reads EPEVTQTPSHQVTQMGQEVILRCVPISNHLYFYWYRQILGQKVEFLVSFYNNEISEKSEIFDDQFSVERPDGSNFTLKIRSTKLEDSAMYFCASSAGNRASPLHFGNGTRLTVT.

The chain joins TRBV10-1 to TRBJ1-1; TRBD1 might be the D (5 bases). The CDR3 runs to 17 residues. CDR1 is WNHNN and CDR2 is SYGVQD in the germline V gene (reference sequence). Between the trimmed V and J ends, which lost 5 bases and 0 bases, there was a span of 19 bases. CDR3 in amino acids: CASSKPFRGDMNTEAFF. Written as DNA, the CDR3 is TGCGCCAGCAGTAAGCCATTCCGGGGCGACATGAACACTGAAGCTTTCTTT.

CDR3 protein: CASSSNDRVVGAKNIQYF. The CDR3 DNA is TGTGCCAGCAGTTCCAATGACAGGGTGGTAGGCGCCAAAAACATTCAGTACTTC. This chain uses TRBV27 with TRBJ2-4; 7 bases map to TRBD1. After removal of 4 bases from V and 1 base from J, the junction contained 13 bases not matched to a gene. The CDR3 has 18 residues. The germline gives CDR1 MNHEY, CDR2 SMNVEV (reference sequence).

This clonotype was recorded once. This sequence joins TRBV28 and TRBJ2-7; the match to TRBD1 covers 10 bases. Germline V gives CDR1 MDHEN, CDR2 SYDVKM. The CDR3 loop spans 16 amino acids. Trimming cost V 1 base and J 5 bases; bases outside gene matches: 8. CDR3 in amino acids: CASSLSAGTGEDEQYF. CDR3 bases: TGTGCCAGCAGTTTATCTGCCGGGACAGGGGAAGACGAGCAGTACTTC.

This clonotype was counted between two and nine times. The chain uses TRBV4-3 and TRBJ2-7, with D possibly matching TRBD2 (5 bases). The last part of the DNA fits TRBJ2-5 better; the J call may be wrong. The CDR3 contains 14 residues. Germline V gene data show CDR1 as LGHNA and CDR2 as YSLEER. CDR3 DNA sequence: TGCGCCAGCAGCCAAGATCTAGCAAAAGAGACCCAGTACTTC. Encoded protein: CASSQDLAKETQYF.

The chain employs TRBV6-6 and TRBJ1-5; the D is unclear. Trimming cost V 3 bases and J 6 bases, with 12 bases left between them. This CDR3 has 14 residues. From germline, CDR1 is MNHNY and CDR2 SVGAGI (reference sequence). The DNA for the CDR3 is TGTGCCAGCAGTTATCTGAGAGGAGTTCAGCCCCAGCATTTT. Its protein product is CASSYLRGVQPQHF.

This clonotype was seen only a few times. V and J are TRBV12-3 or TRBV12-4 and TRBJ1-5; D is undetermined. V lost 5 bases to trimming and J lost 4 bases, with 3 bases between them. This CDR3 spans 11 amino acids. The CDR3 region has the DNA TGTGCCAGCAGTAAAAATCAGCCCCAGCATTTT. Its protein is CASSKNQPQHF.

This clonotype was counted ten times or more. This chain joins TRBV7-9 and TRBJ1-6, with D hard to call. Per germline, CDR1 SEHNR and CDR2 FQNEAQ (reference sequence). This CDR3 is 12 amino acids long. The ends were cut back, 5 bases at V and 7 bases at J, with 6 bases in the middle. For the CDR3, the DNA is TGTGCCAGCAGCCCATGGAATTCACCCCTCCACTTT. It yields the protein CASSPWNSPLHF.

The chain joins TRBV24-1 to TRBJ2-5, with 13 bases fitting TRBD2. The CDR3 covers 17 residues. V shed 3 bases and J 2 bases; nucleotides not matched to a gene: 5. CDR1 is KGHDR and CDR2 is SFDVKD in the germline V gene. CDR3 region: CATSDLELAGGQETQYF. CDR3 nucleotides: TGTGCCACCAGTGATCTTGAACTAGCGGGAGGGCAAGAGACCCAGTACTTC.

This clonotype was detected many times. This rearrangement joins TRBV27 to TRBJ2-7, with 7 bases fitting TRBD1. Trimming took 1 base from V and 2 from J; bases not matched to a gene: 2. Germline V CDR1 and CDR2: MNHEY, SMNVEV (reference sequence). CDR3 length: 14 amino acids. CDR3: CASSLLGGPYEQYF. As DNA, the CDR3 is TGTGCCAGCAGTTTATTAGGGGGCCCCTACGAGCAGTACTTC.

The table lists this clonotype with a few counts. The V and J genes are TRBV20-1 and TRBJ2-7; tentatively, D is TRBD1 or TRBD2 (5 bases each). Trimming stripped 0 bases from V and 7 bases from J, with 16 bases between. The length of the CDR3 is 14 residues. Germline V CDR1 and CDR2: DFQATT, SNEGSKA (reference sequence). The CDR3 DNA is TGCAGTGCTAGAGACGATTCAGGCGAGGGGGAGCAGTACTTC. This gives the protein CSARDDSGEGEQYF.

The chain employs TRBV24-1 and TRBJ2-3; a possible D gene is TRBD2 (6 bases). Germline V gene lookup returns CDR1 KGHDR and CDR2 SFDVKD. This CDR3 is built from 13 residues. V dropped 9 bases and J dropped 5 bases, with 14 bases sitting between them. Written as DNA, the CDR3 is TGTGCCACCCGAGGGGAGGTCGTAGATACGCAGTATTTT. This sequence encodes CATRGEVVDTQYF.

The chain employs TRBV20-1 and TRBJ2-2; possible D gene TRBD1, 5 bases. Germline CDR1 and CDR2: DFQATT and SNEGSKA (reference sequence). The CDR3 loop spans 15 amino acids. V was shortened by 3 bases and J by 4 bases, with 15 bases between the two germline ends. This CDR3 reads CSARSKGKRTGELFF. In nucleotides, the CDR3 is TGCAGTGCTAGGTCGAAGGGGAAGCGCACCGGGGAGCTGTTTTTT.

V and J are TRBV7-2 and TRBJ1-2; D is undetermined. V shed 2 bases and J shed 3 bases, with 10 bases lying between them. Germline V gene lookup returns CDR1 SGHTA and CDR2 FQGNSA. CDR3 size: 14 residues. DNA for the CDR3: TGTGCCAGCAGCTTACGTATTCTAGACTATGGCTACACCTTC. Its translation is CASSLRILDYGYTF.

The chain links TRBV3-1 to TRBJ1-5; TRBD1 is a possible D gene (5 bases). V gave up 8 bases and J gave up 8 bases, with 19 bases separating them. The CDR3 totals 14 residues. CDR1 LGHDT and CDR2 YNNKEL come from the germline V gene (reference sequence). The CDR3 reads CASQVGTLGEPQHF. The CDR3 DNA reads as TGTGCCAGCCAGGTAGGGACCCTGGGTGAGCCCCAGCATTTT.

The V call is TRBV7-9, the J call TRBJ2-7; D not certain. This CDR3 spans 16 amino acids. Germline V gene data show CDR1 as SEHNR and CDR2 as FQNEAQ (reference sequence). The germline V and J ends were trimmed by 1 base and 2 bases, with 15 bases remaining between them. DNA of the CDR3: TGTGCCAGCAGCTTAGTGCAGTCGAGTTTTACCTACGAGCAGTACTTC. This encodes CASSLVQSSFTYEQYF.

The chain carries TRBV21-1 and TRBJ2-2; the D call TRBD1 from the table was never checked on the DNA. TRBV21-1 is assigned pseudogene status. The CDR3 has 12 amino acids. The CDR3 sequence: CASNEQGRELFF. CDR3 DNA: TGTGCCAGTAACGAACAGGGCCGGGAGCTGTTTTTT.

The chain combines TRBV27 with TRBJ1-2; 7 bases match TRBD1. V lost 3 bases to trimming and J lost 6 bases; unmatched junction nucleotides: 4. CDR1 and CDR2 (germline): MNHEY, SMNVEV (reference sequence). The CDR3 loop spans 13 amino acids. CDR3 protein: CASSFRGGDGYTF. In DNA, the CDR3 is TGTGCCAGCAGTTTCAGGGGGGGTGATGGCTACACCTTC.

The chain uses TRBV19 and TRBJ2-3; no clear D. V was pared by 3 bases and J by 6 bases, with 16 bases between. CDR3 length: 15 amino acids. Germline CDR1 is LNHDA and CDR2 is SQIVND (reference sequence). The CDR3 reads CASSIRPFPTDTQYF. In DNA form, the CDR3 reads TGTGCCAGTAGTATTAGACCCTTCCCGACGGATACGCAGTATTTT.

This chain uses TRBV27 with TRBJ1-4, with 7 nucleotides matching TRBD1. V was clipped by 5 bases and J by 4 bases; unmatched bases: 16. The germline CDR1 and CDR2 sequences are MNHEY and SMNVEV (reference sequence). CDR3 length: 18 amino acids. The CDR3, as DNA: TGTGCCAGCAGTAGGGGGCGGGGAGGGGGCTGGGGTAATGAAAAACTGTTTTTT. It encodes CASSRGRGGGWGNEKLFF.

CDR3 DNA sequence: TGTGCCAGCAGTGAAGTGCCCCCCGGAGGCACCGGGGAGCTGTTTTTT. Protein product: CASSEVPPGGTGELFF. The genes are TRBV2 and TRBJ2-2; perhaps TRBD2 as D (5 bases). Per germline, CDR1 SNHLY and CDR2 FYNNEI. The germline V and J ends were trimmed by 1 base and 4 bases, with 13 bases remaining between them. This CDR3 is built from 16 residues. Looking up the rest from reference TRBV2 and TRBJ2-2 gives the full variable domain: EPEVTQTPSHQVTQMGQEVILRCVPISNHLYFYWYRQILGQKVEFLVSFYNNEISEKSEIFDDQFSVERPDGSNFTLKIRSTKLEDSAMYFCASSEVPPGGTGELFFGEGSRLTVL.

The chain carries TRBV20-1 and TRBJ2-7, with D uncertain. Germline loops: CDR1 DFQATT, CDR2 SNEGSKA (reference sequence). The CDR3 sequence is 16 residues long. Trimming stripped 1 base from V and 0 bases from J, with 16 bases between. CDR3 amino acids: CSARVVSERLSYEQYF. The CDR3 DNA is TGCAGTGCTAGAGTGGTGTCGGAGCGCCTCTCCTACGAGCAGTACTTC.

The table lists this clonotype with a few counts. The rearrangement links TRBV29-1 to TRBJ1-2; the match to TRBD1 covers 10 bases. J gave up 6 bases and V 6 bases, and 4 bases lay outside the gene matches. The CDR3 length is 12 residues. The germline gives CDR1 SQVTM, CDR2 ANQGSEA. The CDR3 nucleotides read TGCAGCGTCGCGGGACAGGGGAATGGCTACACCTTC. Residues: CSVAGQGNGYTF.

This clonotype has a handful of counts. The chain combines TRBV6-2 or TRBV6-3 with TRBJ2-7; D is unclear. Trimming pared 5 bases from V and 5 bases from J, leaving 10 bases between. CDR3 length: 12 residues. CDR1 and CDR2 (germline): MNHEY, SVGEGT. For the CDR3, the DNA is TGTGCCAGCAGTACCCTCCTCAACGAGCAGTACTTC. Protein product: CASSTLLNEQYF.